The rows below give T cell receptor beta chains drawn from one sample of a study of breast tumors, draining lymph nodes, adjacent tissues. From the multiplex PCR reads, TCRdb called clonotypes with MiXCR, one entry per CDR3 protein. The sample has 150,000 to 200,000 distinct CDR3 sequences, approximately 31% seen once. The sequenced sample consisted of axillary lymph node tissue. The source is a female donor with breast cancer. Some clones in this sample may be carry-over from other donors' samples. Both conserved end residues are part of each CDR3. The D gene is left open where the match is weak. Rows give clone size only sometimes, using once, few, many, or a class for an expanded clone.

V,J,size,length,D,DNA,CDR3
TRBV9,TRBJ1-5,-,14,-,TGTGCCAGCAGCGCAACGGGGGAAAAGTGGCCCCAGCATTTT,CASSATGEKWPQHF
TRBV18,TRBJ2-5,many,15,-,TGTGCCAGCTCACCAGGGACCGGGCTAAAAGAGACCCAGTACTTC,CASSPGTGLKETQYF
TRBV9,TRBJ2-2,many,13,-,TGTGCCAGCAGCGTATCGGGTACCGGGGAGCTGTTTTTT,CASSVSGTGELFF
TRBV2,TRBJ2-5,-,15,TRBD2,TGTGCTGGCCTGACTAGCGGGGGGGCGGGGGAGACCCAGTACTTC,CAGLTSGGAGETQYF
TRBV5-8,TRBJ1-2,many,14,-,TGTGCCAGCAGCTTGCCAAACCCGAAGGATGGCTACACCTTC,CASSLPNPKDGYTF
TRBV28,TRBJ2-7,many,13,-,TGTGCCAGCAGTTTTTCCGGGGCCTACGAGCAGTACTTC,CASSFSGAYEQYF
TRBV13,TRBJ2-5,many,13,-,TGTGCCAGCAGCCGAGACAGGTCAGAGACCCAGTACTTC,CASSRDRSETQYF
TRBV10-3,TRBJ2-1,many,18,TRBD2,TGTGCCATCAGAGAAGTAGCTAGCGGGGGCTACTTTAGGGGTGAGCAGTTCTTC,CAIREVASGGYFRGEQFF
TRBV2,TRBJ1-5,many,14,-,TGTGCCAGCAACCTACAGGGAGGCAATCAGCCCCAGCATTTT,CASNLQGGNQPQHF
TRBV3-1,TRBJ1-3,many,14,TRBD1,TGTGCCAGCAGCCGGACAGGCGGTGGAAACACCATATATTTT,CASSRTGGGNTIYF
TRBV28,TRBJ2-3,-,15,-,TGTGCCAGCACCAAAGGGGGGCCCAGCACAGATACGCAGTATTTT,CASTKGGPSTDTQYF
TRBV3-1,TRBJ2-7,-,18,-,TGTGCCAGCAGCCAAGCCCTGAGGGGTACCTATGGCTCCTACGAGCAGTACTTC,CASSQALRGTYGSYEQYF
TRBV7-3,TRBJ1-2,-,14,TRBD1,TGTGCCAGCAGCTCCAACAGGGGGCAAGGCGGCTACACCTTC,CASSSNRGQGGYTF
TRBV18,TRBJ2-3,many,12,-,TGTGCCAGCTCCGACCAACGGGATACGCAGTATTTT,CASSDQRDTQYF
TRBV6-2/TRBV6-3,TRBJ2-2,many,13,-,TGTGCCAGCAGTAGGAGGGACACCGGGGAGCTGTTTTTT,CASSRRDTGELFF
TRBV27,TRBJ1-2,many,15,-,TGTGCCAGCAGTTCGGACATACAGGGTGTGCGGGGCTACACCTTC,CASSSDIQGVRGYTF
TRBV12-3/TRBV12-4,TRBJ1-3,many,17,TRBD1,TGTGCCAGCAGTCGCGCGGGACAGGGGGTGTACGGAAACACCATATATTTT,CASSRAGQGVYGNTIYF
TRBV5-5,TRBJ1-2,many,14,TRBD1,TGTGCCAGCAGCTTGGGGACAGGGGGCGATGGCTACACCTTC,CASSLGTGGDGYTF
TRBV7-6,TRBJ2-1,many,17,TRBD2,TGTGCCAGCAGCTTTAAAAGCGGGAGCACTTTCTACAATGAGCAGTTCTTC,CASSFKSGSTFYNEQFF
TRBV6-1,TRBJ2-7,few,16,TRBD2,TGTGCCAGCACTGTAGGACTAGCGGGTCCATCCTACGAGCAGTACTTC,CASTVGLAGPSYEQYF
TRBV11-2,TRBJ2-7,many,14,TRBD1,TGTGCCAGCAGAGCCACGACAGGGGTCTACGAGCAGTACTTC,CASRATTGVYEQYF
TRBV10-3,TRBJ2-3,many,14,TRBD1,TGTGCCATCAGTCTGACAGGGTTCACAGATACGCAGTATTTT,CAISLTGFTDTQYF
TRBV10-3,TRBJ1-2,many,13,TRBD1,TGTGCCAATAGGGACAGGGAATCGGATGGCTACACCTTC,CANRDRESDGYTF
TRBV9,TRBJ2-5,-,14,TRBD1,TGTGCCAGCAGCCCAGGGACAGGGGAAGAGACCCAGTCCTTC,CASSPGTGEETQSF
TRBV11-2,TRBJ2-5,many,16,-,TGTGCCAGCAGCCAGGGGTTTAGCGGGCCCCAAGAGACCCAGTACTTC,CASSQGFSGPQETQYF
TRBV6-1,TRBJ1-2,many,16,TRBD1,TGTGCCAGCAGACCGGAGCGGACAGGGGCTAACTATGGCTACACCTTC,CASRPERTGANYGYTF
TRBV20-1,TRBJ2-5,many,12,-,TGCAGTGCAGAGGCAGGGGCTGAGACCCAGTACTTC,CSAEAGAETQYF
TRBV11-2,TRBJ2-5,many,16,-,TGTGCCAGCAGCTCGATTACCGTTCAACAGCAAGAGACCCAGTACTTC,CASSSITVQQQETQYF
TRBV7-8,TRBJ2-1,many,15,TRBD1,TGTGCCAGCATCCCCGACAGGGGACTTTACAATGAGCAGTTCTTC,CASIPDRGLYNEQFF
TRBV20-1,TRBJ2-7,-,15,-,TGCAGTGCTAGAGTTGGTAGCGGTGGACGGAACGAGCAGTACTTC,CSARVGSGGRNEQYF
TRBV3-1,TRBJ2-2,-,13,-,TGTGCCTGCGCTCCTGGGAGCACCGGGGAGCTGTTTTTT,CACAPGSTGELFF
TRBV15,TRBJ1-2,-,12,-,TGTGCCACCAGCAGAGAGCCCTATGGCTACACCTTC,CATSREPYGYTF
TRBV7-2,TRBJ1-6,-,16,-,TGTGCCAGCAGCTTAGAACAAAGCAAATATAATTCACCCCTCCACTTT,CASSLEQSKYNSPLHF
TRBV15,TRBJ2-1,many,16,-,TGTGCCACCAGCAGAGATCTTAGCAGCTCCTACAATGAGCAGTTCTTC,CATSRDLSSSYNEQFF
TRBV5-1,TRBJ2-3,many,14,-,TGCGCCAGCAGCGCGGGACTTAGCACAGATACGCAGTATTTT,CASSAGLSTDTQYF
TRBV2,TRBJ2-1,-,14,TRBD2,TGTGCCAGCAATCGGGGGGGCGGGGGGTATGAGCAGTTCTTC,CASNRGGGGYEQFF
TRBV6-6,TRBJ1-5,many,18,-,TGTGCCAGCAGTTACTCCCTAGGGGAGGAAAGGGGCAATCAGCCCCAGCATTTT,CASSYSLGEERGNQPQHF
TRBV12-3/TRBV12-4,TRBJ2-2,many,16,-,TGTGCCAGCACCGGCGGGTTGGGCGGGAACACCGGGGAGCTGTTTTTT,CASTGGLGGNTGELFF
TRBV2,TRBJ2-7,many,15,TRBD1,TGTGCCAGCAGTTTCGCCCGGGACAGGGGTGCGGAGCAGTACTTC,CASSFARDRGAEQYF
TRBV27,TRBJ2-3,-,15,-,TGTGCCAGCAGTCCCACACAAAACCGGGCGGATACGCAGTATTTT,CASSPTQNRADTQYF
TRBV7-9,TRBJ2-3,many,14,-,TGTGCCAGCAGCTTAACTGCCAGGACAGATACGCAGTATTTT,CASSLTARTDTQYF
TRBV20-1,TRBJ2-3,-,13,-,TGCAGTGCTAGAGCCACGCACGGGGATACGCAGTATTTT,CSARATHGDTQYF
TRBV9,TRBJ2-2,many,19,TRBD1,TGTGCCAGCAGCTCCCCCGGGACAGGGGGCTTCGCGAACACCGGGGAGCTGTTTTTT,CASSSPGTGGFANTGELFF
TRBV6-2/TRBV6-3,TRBJ1-2,-,14,TRBD1,TGTGCCAGCGCCAGACAGGGGCCTAACTATGGCTACACCTTC,CASARQGPNYGYTF
TRBV3-1,TRBJ2-3,many,14,TRBD2,TGTGCCAGCAGCCAGCGGGAGGGCACAGATACGCAGTATTTT,CASSQREGTDTQYF
TRBV28,TRBJ2-7,many,14,-,TGTGCCAGTTTAGGACACCTCAACTCCTACGAGCAGTACTTC,CASLGHLNSYEQYF